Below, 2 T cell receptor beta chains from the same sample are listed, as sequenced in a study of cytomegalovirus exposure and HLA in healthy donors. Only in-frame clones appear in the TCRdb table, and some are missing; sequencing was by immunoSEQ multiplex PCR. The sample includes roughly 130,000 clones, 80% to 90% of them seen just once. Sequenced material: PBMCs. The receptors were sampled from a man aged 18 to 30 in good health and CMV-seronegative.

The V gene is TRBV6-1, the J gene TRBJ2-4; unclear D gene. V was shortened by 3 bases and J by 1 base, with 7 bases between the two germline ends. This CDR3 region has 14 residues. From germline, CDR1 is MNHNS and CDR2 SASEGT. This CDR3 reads CASSEAFAKNIQYF. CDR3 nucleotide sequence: TGTGCCAGCAGTGAGGCCTTCGCCAAAAACATTCAGTACTTC.

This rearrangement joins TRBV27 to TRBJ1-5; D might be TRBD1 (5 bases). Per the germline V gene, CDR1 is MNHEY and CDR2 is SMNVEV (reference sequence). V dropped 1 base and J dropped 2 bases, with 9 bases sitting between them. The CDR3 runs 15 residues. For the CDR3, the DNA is TGTGCCAGCAGTTTATGGGGCCAGGGCAATCAGCCCCAGCATTTT. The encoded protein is CASSLWGQGNQPQHF.